This record looks at one T cell receptor beta chain sequence and its context. No cognate antigen has been identified for it. No base qualities exist here, and no much larger clone lies one base off it. The source of the sample is a study of OX40 agonist ivuxolimab in advanced cancers. The study in broad terms: Ivuxolimab, which targeted the costimulatory receptor OX40 (CD134), was an agonistic, fully human IgG2 monoclonal antibody. Intravenous ivuxolimab was administered to patients every 2 weeks at six dose levels: 0.01, 0.1, 0.3, 1.5, 3 and 10 mg/kg. Of the approximately 53 patients in dose escalation, some 20 had hepatocellular carcinoma, around 15 had melanoma, 9 had renal cell carcinoma and 9 had head and neck cancer. In the dose-escalation cohort, more than 75% of patients were male, and the mean age was approximately 60 years, with a range of about 23 to 85. Patients were allowed to have had prior anti-PD-1, anti-PD-L1 or anti-CTLA-4 therapy, and 40% to 45% of the dose-escalation patients had been treated with checkpoint inhibitors. Three dose-escalation patients achieved partial responses, one with hepatocellular carcinoma and two with cutaneous melanoma. Peripheral TCRbeta sequencing aimed to test whether ivuxolimab altered TCR sequence diversity and caused clonal T-cell expansion. The paper covers the monotherapy dose-escalation part of the phase I ivuxolimab trial, which included N ≈ 50 patients. Overall study results and their limits: After ivuxolimab, expanded clones were on average more numerous among CD8+ T cells than among CD4+ T cells. In partial responders in the 0.1-3.0 mg/kg groups, normalized peripheral clonal expansion was found to be among the lowest, especially among CD8+ T cells. At doses from 0.1 to 3.0 mg/kg, clonal expansion was seen in both CD4+ and CD8+ blood T cells between baseline and week 6. The antigen specificity of the peripheral T cells that underwent clonal expansion was not determined. Low levels of normalized T-cell clonal expansion were also seen in some nonresponding patients.

To sequence the TCRbeta CDR3 region, genomic DNA was isolated from the sorted cells. The immunoSEQ Assay was used to sequence the TCRbeta CDR3 regions. This immuneACCESS table, as held by TCRdb, lists in-frame sequences with V and J called but not all clones. Of the missing ones, under half trace to an unresolved V gene in checked studies; the others have no known cause. Present in this sample are more than 60,000 clones, 87% of which were seen just once. About 5% of the sample is held by the ten biggest clonotypes. The trial excluded patients who had a history of autoimmune disease or who were on systemic immunosuppression. Peripheral blood for TCR sequencing was collected from all dose cohorts at baseline, on cycle 4 day 1, and on cycle 7 day 1. Samples were obtained from an open-label, multicenter, first-in-human phase I dose-escalation trial of ivuxolimab. Adults with locally advanced or metastatic head and neck squamous cell, hepatocellular, melanoma or renal cell carcinoma were enrolled in the trial. Before TCR sequencing, CD4+ T cells and CD8+ T cells from peripheral blood were sorted into separate populations.

The sample in question was CD4+ or CD8+ T cells sorted from blood, obtained in a trial of the OX40 agonist ivuxolimab. The TCR sequence derives from an adult with an advanced solid tumor such as melanoma, head and neck, liver or kidney cancer.

The CDR3 sequence is CASSHRRSYEQYF. DNA sequence: TGTGCCAGCAGCCACCGGCGAAGCTACGAGCAGTACTTC. Recombination connected TRBV6-6 to TRBJ2-7; confidence is insufficient to name the D gene. From the cysteine up to the phenylalanine, the CDR3 has a length of 13 residues. The sequence is cut down to CDR3 DNA, 39 bases in frame from base 1. V and J are truncated by 6 bases and 3 bases respectively, leaving an intervening sequence of 12 bases. The germline V gene (reference sequence) supplies CDR1 MNHNY and CDR2 SVGAGI.